The 18 T cell receptor beta chains in this list originate from one sample, sequenced in a study of identical twins. TCRdb independently ran MiXCR on the 5' RACE reads; one entry per CDR3 protein. This sample has some 790,000 distinct CDR3 sequences, with about 18% found just once. In addition, the sample was reused for a study of T cells expressing NK-cell markers.

Sequenced material: PBMCs. These receptors originate from a woman between 18 and 30 years old in good health.

Only a few counts were recorded for this clonotype. The rearrangement uses TRBV20-1 and TRBJ1-1, with a possible D match to TRBD1 (6 bases). The CDR3 covers 13 residues. Per the germline V gene, CDR1 is DFQATT and CDR2 is SNEGSKA (reference sequence). Trimming removed 7 bases from V and 0 bases from J, with 12 bases in between. CDR3: CSVRGHLNTEAFF. CDR3 sequence (DNA): TGCAGTGTTCGGGGACACCTGAACACTGAAGCTTTCTTT.

V and J are TRBV10-3 and TRBJ2-1; TRBD1 matches 9 bases. This CDR3 contains 17 residues. Unmatched junction bases numbered 12, after V lost 5 bases and J lost 4 bases. The germline V gene encodes CDR1 ENHRY and CDR2 SYGVKD. CDR3 protein: CAISYSGQGIRYNEQFF. The CDR3 DNA sequence: TGTGCCATCAGTTATAGCGGACAGGGGATAAGATACAATGAGCAGTTCTTC.

This chain joins TRBV5-1 and TRBJ1-6; TRBD1 matches at 7 bases. The CDR3 length is 18 residues. Germline CDR1 SGHRS, CDR2 YFSETQ. J gave up 0 bases and V 0 bases, and 6 bases lay outside the gene matches. CDR3 sequence (DNA): TGCGCCAGCAGCTTGGGAACAGGGGAGAGCTCCTATAATTCACCCCTCCACTTT. This translates into CASSLGTGESSYNSPLHF.

CDR3 DNA sequence: TGTGCCAGCAGTGGGGGAGCGGGAGGGCCCGGCGGGGAGCTGTTTTTT. This encodes CASSGGAGGPGGELFF. The rearrangement joins TRBV2 to TRBJ2-2; 10 nucleotides align to TRBD2. The germline gives CDR1 SNHLY, CDR2 FYNNEI. The CDR3 contains 16 residues. Germline trimming cut 4 bases from V and 7 bases from J; bases unmatched to any gene: 9.

The J gene is TRBJ2-3, the V gene TRBV3-1; 7 nucleotides line up with TRBD2. From germline, CDR1 is LGHDT and CDR2 YNNKEL (reference sequence). Trimming took 4 bases from V and 3 from J; bases not matched to a gene: 10. The CDR3 extends over 16 amino acids. In nucleotides, the CDR3 is TGTGCCAGCAGCCCGAAGGCGGGGGAAAGAACAGATACGCAGTATTTT. Residues: CASSPKAGERTDTQYF.

The J gene is TRBJ1-2, the V gene TRBV6-5; the D is unclear. Germline V gene sequence: CDR1 MNHEY, CDR2 SVGAGI. V dropped 0 bases and J dropped 8 bases, with 10 bases sitting between them. CDR3 length equals 13 residues. The CDR3: CASSYSVTGGYTF. CDR3 sequence (DNA): TGTGCCAGCAGTTACTCTGTTACGGGCGGCTACACCTTC.

The chain has TRBV6-1 and TRBJ1-2; D gene unclear. V was trimmed by 6 bases and J by 1 base, leaving 9 bases between them. CDR1 MNHNS and CDR2 SASEGT come from the germline V gene. The CDR3 covers 13 residues. CDR3 region: CASRRESNYGYTF. The CDR3 coding sequence is TGTGCCAGCAGAAGGGAGAGTAACTATGGCTACACCTTC.

The chain uses TRBV7-9 and TRBJ2-1; possibly TRBD2 for D (6 bases). This CDR3 is built from 12 residues. CDR1 and CDR2 from the germline V gene are SEHNR and FQNEAQ (reference sequence). In DNA, the CDR3 is TGTTTTGGAGGGGTGGGCAACAATGAGCAGTTCTTC. Amino acid sequence: CFGGVGNNEQFF.

This clonotype has a handful of counts. V gene TRBV20-1 combines with J gene TRBJ2-1; D gene uncertain. In germline, CDR1 is DFQATT, CDR2 SNEGSKA (reference sequence). CDR3 length: 11 residues. Trimming shortened V by 8 bases and J by 4 bases, and 9 bases separated the two germline ends. The CDR3 spells CSYDLYNEQFF. The CDR3 coding sequence is TGCAGTTACGACTTGTACAATGAGCAGTTCTTC.

This chain joins TRBV10-3 and TRBJ2-3; tentatively, D is TRBD1 (6 bases). Trimming pared 5 bases from V and 5 bases from J, leaving 14 bases between. The CDR3 is made up of 14 amino acids. Germline V lookup: CDR1 ENHRY, CDR2 SYGVKD. CDR3 nucleotides: TGTGCCATCAGTTCACAGGGAAGAGGAGATACGCAGTATTTT. Its protein product is CAISSQGRGDTQYF.

This clonotype was counted a few times. The chain uses TRBV14 and TRBJ2-5, with D possibly being TRBD2 (6 bases). Germline CDR1 reads SGHDN; CDR2 reads FVKESK. CDR3 length equals 15 residues. Between the trimmed V and J ends, which lost 1 base and 4 bases, there was a span of 13 bases. This chain's CDR3 is CASSQGWLARETQYF. The CDR3 coding sequence is TGTGCCAGCAGCCAAGGGTGGCTAGCGCGAGAGACCCAGTACTTC.

The J gene is TRBJ2-7, the V gene TRBV9, with D perhaps TRBD1 (5 bases). Trimming removed 2 bases at V and 0 bases at J, with 6 bases between. The CDR3 extends over 13 amino acids. CDR1 and CDR2 (germline): SGDLS, YYNGEE. The CDR3 DNA reads TGTGCCAGCAGCGTCGACAGCTCCTACGAGCAGTACTTC. Translated, it gives CASSVDSSYEQYF.

The V gene is TRBV5-1, the J gene TRBJ1-6; unclear D gene. Germline V gene data show CDR1 as SGHRS and CDR2 as YFSETQ. The V and J ends lost 5 bases and 9 bases respectively, with 21 bases between them. This CDR3 comprises 16 residues. The DNA for the CDR3 is TGCGCCAGCAGGCTCACGTCCCGGGAAACGGGTTCACCCCTCCACTTT. Translation: CASRLTSRETGSPLHF.

J is TRBJ2-7 and V is TRBV5-1; possibly TRBD1 for D (5 bases). The CDR3 extends over 12 amino acids. Trimming pared 4 bases from V and 12 bases from J, leaving 17 bases between. Germline-derived CDR1 and CDR2 are SGHRS and YFSETQ. The CDR3 spells CASSEGHSTPYF. DNA of the CDR3: TGCGCCAGCAGCGAAGGACATTCGACGCCGTACTTC.

The V call is TRBV7-2, the J call TRBJ2-1; D call uncertain. V lost 0 bases to trimming and J lost 10 bases, with 25 bases between them. The germline gives CDR1 SGHTA, CDR2 FQGNSA. CDR3 size: 18 residues. The CDR3 nucleotides read TGTGCCAGCAGCTTAGCAAATATGGTAGCTAGTCGTCAATGGGAGCAGTTCTTC. As protein: CASSLANMVASRQWEQFF. Full variable domain (remainder filled in from reference TRBV7-2 and TRBJ2-1): GAGVSQSPSNKVTEKGKDVELRCDPISGHTALYWYRQSLGQGLEFLIYFQGNSAPDKSGLPSDRFSAERTGGSVSTLTIQRTQQEDSAVYLCASSLANMVASRQWEQFFGPGTRLTVL.

The V call is TRBV12-3 or TRBV12-4, the J call TRBJ1-1, with D hard to call. V was trimmed by 7 bases and J by 0 bases, leaving 12 bases between them. The CDR3 consists of 14 residues. The CDR3 DNA sequence: TGTGCCAGCAAATTTGGCAGAATGAACACTGAAGCTTTCTTT. Translated: CASKFGRMNTEAFF.

This clonotype was observed a handful of times. The chain recombines TRBV20-1 with TRBJ1-3; D is possibly TRBD1 (6 bases). Germline CDR1 DFQATT, CDR2 SNEGSKA (reference sequence). V lost 5 bases and J 3 bases, leaving 11 bases between the germline ends. The CDR3 has 13 amino acids. In DNA, the CDR3 is TGCAGTGCTGGGGGCGGGGATGGAAACACCATATATTTT. It yields the protein CSAGGGDGNTIYF.

This clonotype turned up a few times. This sequence joins TRBV6-1 and TRBJ2-1; tentatively, D is TRBD1 (6 bases). The CDR3 spans 13 residues. With 3 bases removed from V and 7 bases from J, the gap between germline ends came to 10 bases. The germline V gene has CDR1 MNHNS and CDR2 SASEGT. CDR3 residues: CASSDRGSNEQFF. The CDR3 DNA follows: TGTGCCAGCAGTGACAGGGGTTCGAATGAGCAGTTCTTC.